This TCR beta chain stems from a study of cytomegalovirus exposure and HLA in healthy donors. Study background: An early data release held tens of millions of unique TCRs from HLA-typed donors.

The length of the CDR3 is 14 residues. V was clipped by 8 bases and J by 2 bases, with 14 bases between them. Germline V CDR1 and CDR2: SGHTA, FQGNSA. It was with 60 Vbeta and 13 Jbeta primers that the PCR ran. Sequencing was performed with immunoSEQ multiplex PCR; in TCRdb, only in-frame clones are kept and a portion is missing. The sample has under 200,000 clones, roughly four fifths seen once; the top ten hold 1.3% to 1.5%. The V and J genes are TRBV7-2 and TRBJ2-3; tentative D call: TRBD2 (5 bases). The sample comprised PBMCs. The TCR sequence derives from a man in his sixties in good health and CMV-seronegative. For the CDR3, the DNA is TGTGCCAGCGAGGCGGGTGGGCTCACAGATACGCAGTATTTT. Protein sequence: CASEAGGLTDTQYF.